A few counts support the clone carrying this TCR beta chain. What it binds is unknown. The data stem from a study of T cells after yellow fever vaccination. TCRdb independently ran MiXCR on the 5' RACE reads; one entry per CDR3 protein. The sample holds some 340,000 distinct CDR3 sequences, about 11% seen once. General study points: The study found a weaker secondary response that peaked faster, day 5 versus 15. Clonotype sharing between CD4 and CD8 compartments was small. Abundant clonotypes from the bulk population could have been carried over as contaminants into FACS-sorted repertoires. Clones from primary vaccination mostly reappeared after the booster (around 96% CD4, less than 90% CD8).

Trimming removed 4 bases at V and 0 bases at J, with 10 bases between. The germline CDR1 and CDR2 sequences are SGHRS and YFSETQ. CDR3 length: 14 residues. This receptor was identified in a man aged 18 to 29 who received the YFV17D yellow fever vaccine. The chain carries TRBV5-1 and TRBJ1-1; possibly TRBD1 for D (5 bases). Sequenced material: CD4+ T cells sorted from PBMCs, taken 45 days after the yellow fever booster vaccination. Written as DNA, the CDR3 is TGCGCCAGCAGCGAGGGACGGTTGAACACTGAAGCTTTCTTT. Residues: CASSEGRLNTEAFF.